The 30 T cell receptor beta chains presented below share a single source sample, sequenced in a study of long-term antiretroviral therapy in people with HIV. Survey level was the resolution at which the v3.0 immunoSEQ assay ran. This table comes from immunoSEQ multiplex PCR, and its TCRdb copy is limited to in-frame clones, with some not included. The table records some 30,000 clones, 65% to 90% of them present only once. This specimen consisted of unsorted PBMCs, obtained about 3.3 years after starting antiretroviral therapy. These receptors all stem from a young man with HIV.

The chain couples TRBV4-2 to TRBJ2-3; D is ambiguous. The ends were cut back, 1 base at V and 1 base at J, with 9 bases in the middle. Germline CDR1 reads LGHNA; CDR2 reads YNFKEQ. The CDR3 runs 15 residues. CDR3 coding DNA: TGTGCCAGCAGCCAAGTGGGTGGCGGCACAGATACGCAGTATTTT. Its protein product is CASSQVGGGTDTQYF.

This clone was observed a handful of times. V gene TRBV2 combines with J gene TRBJ1-5; D perhaps matches TRBD1 (6 bases). V was pared by 11 bases and J by 0 bases, with 11 bases between. This CDR3 is 13 amino acids long. CDR1 SNHLY and CDR2 FYNNEI come from the germline V gene. CDR3 amino acids: CAVQGDSNQPQHF. In DNA, the CDR3 is TGTGCCGTACAGGGAGATAGCAATCAGCCCCAGCATTTT.

The chain recombines TRBV19 with TRBJ1-5, with D uncertain. Trimming stripped 3 bases from V and 6 bases from J, with 9 bases between. In germline, CDR1 is LNHDA, CDR2 SQIVND (reference sequence). This CDR3 contains 13 residues. The CDR3: CASSIKGGQPQHF. CDR3 coding DNA: TGTGCCAGTAGTATCAAAGGCGGTCAGCCCCAGCATTTT. Full variable domain (remainder filled in from reference TRBV19 and TRBJ1-5): DGGITQSPKYLFRKEGQNVTLSCEQNLNHDAMYWYRQDPGQGLRLIYYSQIVNDFQKGDIAEGYSVSREKKESFPLTVTSAQKNPTAFYLCASSIKGGQPQHFGDGTRLSIL.

V usage is TRBV4-1 and J usage is TRBJ1-4; maybe TRBD1 (5 bases). Germline V gene data show CDR1 as MGHRA and CDR2 as YSYEKL. This CDR3 is built from 16 residues. Trimming took off 4 bases at V and 4 bases at J, with 16 bases between the two ends. The CDR3 spells CASSRGEGNGNEKLFF. As DNA, the CDR3 is TGCGCCAGCAGCCGAGGGGAGGGCAACGGTAATGAAAAACTGTTTTTT.

In DNA form, the CDR3 reads TGTGCCGTTCGGACAGGGGCTTACGAGCAGTACTTC. Translating gives CAVRTGAYEQYF. The chain couples TRBV2 to TRBJ2-7; 9 nucleotides align to TRBD1. Losses at the gene ends were 11 bases for V and 4 bases for J; bases not matched to a gene: 6. From germline, CDR1 is SNHLY and CDR2 FYNNEI. The CDR3 sequence is 12 residues long.

This chain joins TRBV7-2 and TRBJ1-1; D gene ambiguous. This CDR3 is 13 amino acids long. Germline lookup yields CDR1 SGHTA and CDR2 FQGNSA. Trimming pared 6 bases from V and 2 bases from J, leaving 10 bases between. CDR3 bases: TGTGCCAGCAGTTTGGACCTTAACACTGAAGCTTTCTTT. It codes for CASSLDLNTEAFF.

The chain carries TRBV5-1 and TRBJ1-1, with TRBD1 identical over 9 bases. The germline CDR1 and CDR2 sequences are SGHRS and YFSETQ. J lost 3 bases, V lost 1 base, and 25 bases had no gene match. The CDR3 covers 22 residues. CDR3 nucleotide sequence: TGCGCCAGCAGCTTGAGGTTCAGTACAGGGGGCACTGGGTTATGGGGGGACACTGAAGCTTTCTTT. Residues: CASSLRFSTGGTGLWGDTEAFF.

This clone was found a few times. The chain links TRBV10-3 to TRBJ2-7, with D uncertain. The CDR3 contains 13 residues. V gave up 0 bases and J gave up 7 bases, with 10 bases separating them. Germline V gene lookup returns CDR1 ENHRY and CDR2 SYGVKD. The DNA for the CDR3 is TGTGCCATCAGTGAGTCGCAGCCTTGGGAGCAGTACTTC. Its protein product is CAISESQPWEQYF.

The rearrangement joins TRBV5-1 to TRBJ2-1; 11 bases are shared with TRBD1. With V trimmed by 3 bases and J by 4 bases, 3 bases remained unmatched. Germline CDR1 is SGHRS and CDR2 is YFSETQ. This CDR3 is 15 amino acids long. The CDR3 sequence is CASSSGTGGYNEQFF. Here the CDR3 DNA reads TGCGCCAGCAGCTCCGGGACAGGGGGGTACAATGAGCAGTTCTTC.

This clone was detected once. The J gene is TRBJ2-1, the V gene TRBV6-1; 11 bases are a match to TRBD2. Per the germline V gene, CDR1 is MNHNS and CDR2 is SASEGT. The junction had 5 bases not matched to a gene; V was cut back by 5 bases and J by 8 bases. The CDR3 totals 14 residues. CDR3 nucleotides: TGTGCCAGCAGTCATAGCGGGGGGGCCGATGAGCAGTTCTTC. Translating it yields CASSHSGGADEQFF.

The genes are TRBV28 and TRBJ1-1; 7 bases fit TRBD1. V lost 6 bases and J lost 11; bases outside the gene matches: 9. CDR3 length: 12 amino acids. Germline V gives CDR1 MDHEN, CDR2 SYDVKM. The DNA of the CDR3 is TGTGCCAGCAGAGATCCCGGACAGGTCGCTTTCTTT. Translation: CASRDPGQVAFF.

This clone was counted a few times. The chain is built from TRBV6-5 and TRBJ1-2; tentative D call: TRBD1 (5 bases). Germline V gene lookup returns CDR1 MNHEY and CDR2 SVGAGI. With 6 bases removed from V and 3 bases from J, the gap between germline ends came to 11 bases. There are 13 residues in the CDR3. CDR3 in DNA: TGTGCCAGCAGGCCGACGGGGGACTATGGCTACACCTTC. It translates to CASRPTGDYGYTF.

The gene calls are TRBV5-1 and TRBJ1-4; 7 positions agree with TRBD1. CDR3 length: 14 amino acids. The V segment lost 0 bases and the J segment 6 bases; nucleotides outside the gene matches: 2. The V gene's germline CDR1 is SGHRS and CDR2 YFSETQ. CDR3 in DNA: TGCGCCAGCAGCTTGGACGGACAGGATGAAAAACTGTTTTTT. Its translation: CASSLDGQDEKLFF.

This clone was counted a single time. V gene TRBV29-1 combines with J gene TRBJ1-1; a weak D match, TRBD1 (6 bases). CDR3 size: 14 residues. The V gene's germline CDR1 is SQVTM and CDR2 ANQGSEA. The V gene lost 0 bases and the J gene lost 4 bases, with 12 bases spanning the gap. The CDR3 loop is CSVEDGGLLTEAFF. CDR3 DNA sequence: TGCAGCGTTGAAGACGGGGGGCTTCTCACTGAAGCTTTCTTT.

This clone was counted once. The rearrangement joins TRBV30 to TRBJ2-7; no definite D call. Trimming pared 0 bases from V and 2 bases from J, leaving 14 bases between. Germline lookup yields CDR1 GTSNPN and CDR2 SVGIG (reference sequence). The CDR3 extends over 15 amino acids. The CDR3 region has the DNA TGTGCCTGGAGTGTTCAGAGGCAACAACCCTACGAGCAGTACTTC. Protein product: CAWSVQRQQPYEQYF.

The rearrangement joins TRBV5-1 to TRBJ1-1; maybe TRBD1 (5 bases). The CDR3 has 16 amino acids. Germline CDR1 reads SGHRS; CDR2 reads YFSETQ. V lost 0 bases and J 8 bases, leaving 20 bases between the germline ends. CDR3 in DNA: TGCGCCAGCAGCTTGGCCGGGACTTTCGCCTCATGGGAAGCTTTCTTT. As protein: CASSLAGTFASWEAFF.

J is TRBJ1-1 and V is TRBV7-6; TRBD1 is a possible D gene (6 bases). Germline V lookup: CDR1 SGHVS, CDR2 FNYEAQ. The V end was cut by 1 base, the J end by 0 bases, with 15 bases between. The CDR3 runs to 17 residues. CDR3 sequence reads: CASSLDGQNPMNTEAFF. The CDR3 region has the DNA TGTGCCAGCAGCTTAGATGGACAGAACCCTATGAACACTGAAGCTTTCTTT.

V is TRBV5-1 and J is TRBJ2-1; D might be TRBD1 (6 bases). In germline, CDR1 is SGHRS, CDR2 YFSETQ. Trimming took off 4 bases at V and 0 bases at J, with 14 bases between the two ends. The CDR3 covers 16 residues. In DNA, the CDR3 is TGCGCCAGCAGCCCCGGACAGCGGAGCTCCTACAATGAGCAGTTCTTC. Encoded protein: CASSPGQRSSYNEQFF. The full variable domain, with the rest looked up from reference TRBV5-1 and TRBJ2-1, is KAGVTQTPRYLIKTRGQQVTLSCSPISGHRSVSWYQQTPGQGLQFLFEYFSETQRNKGNFPGRFSGRQFSNSRSEMNVSTLELGDSALYLCASSPGQRSSYNEQFFGPGTRLTVL.

The J gene is TRBJ2-7, the V gene TRBV7-6; 12 nucleotides align to TRBD2. CDR3 size: 15 residues. V dropped 3 bases and J dropped 4; count of bases not matched to a gene: 4. From germline, CDR1 is SGHVS and CDR2 FNYEAQ. The CDR3 DNA follows: TGTGCCAGCAGCTTCGGGACTAGCGGGCAATACGAGCAGTACTTC. Translated, it gives CASSFGTSGQYEQYF.

This chain uses TRBV5-4 with TRBJ2-1, with TRBD2 as a possible D gene (6 bases). V was pared by 3 bases and J by 12 bases, with 13 bases between. From germline, CDR1 is SGHNT and CDR2 YYREEE (reference sequence). This CDR3 spans 12 amino acids. The CDR3, as DNA: TGTGCCAGCAGCTGGACTAAAGGAGGGCAGTTCTTC. Its protein is CASSWTKGGQFF.

The gene calls are TRBV9 and TRBJ1-1; TRBD1 matches at 9 bases. CDR1 and CDR2 (germline): SGDLS, YYNGEE. The CDR3 is made up of 16 amino acids. V lost 2 bases and J lost 8; bases outside the gene matches: 13. The CDR3 reads CASSVRGQGVPSEAFF. CDR3 bases: TGTGCCAGCAGCGTTAGGGGACAGGGTGTCCCCTCAGAAGCTTTCTTT.

This sequence joins TRBV11-2 and TRBJ1-1; possibly TRBD1 for D (5 bases). Looked up from germline, CDR1 is SGHAT and CDR2 is FQNNGV. The CDR3 has 17 amino acids. Trimming removed 1 base from V and 3 bases from J, with 18 bases in between. CDR3 region: CASSLVGQVGFDTEAFF. CDR3 coding DNA: TGTGCCAGCAGCTTAGTGGGGCAGGTAGGTTTTGACACTGAAGCTTTCTTT.

The gene calls are TRBV27 and TRBJ1-2; TRBD1 might be the D (5 bases). Germline V CDR1 and CDR2: MNHEY, SMNVEV (reference sequence). V shed 2 bases and J shed 8 bases, with 12 bases lying between them. The CDR3 runs 13 residues. The CDR3 sequence: CASSLGPGGGYTF. CDR3 nucleotides: TGTGCCAGCAGTTTAGGTCCGGGGGGAGGCTACACCTTC.

V is TRBV6-1 and J is TRBJ2-2; 9 positions agree with TRBD1. Losses at the gene ends were 5 bases for V and 5 bases for J; bases not matched to a gene: 6. Germline V gene sequence: CDR1 MNHNS, CDR2 SASEGT. This CDR3 contains 15 residues. The CDR3 region has the DNA TGTGCCAGCAGTCACAGGGGGCGGTCTACCGGGGAGCTGTTTTTT. This gives the protein CASSHRGRSTGELFF.

A few counts support this clone. The rearrangement uses TRBV10-2 and TRBJ1-1; D is unclear. CDR1 and CDR2 (germline): WSHSY, SAAADI. The CDR3 contains 15 residues. Trimming stripped 1 base from V and 3 bases from J, with 12 bases between. This chain's CDR3 is CASSEWRVRDTEAFF. CDR3 coding DNA: TGCGCCAGCAGTGAGTGGAGGGTGAGGGACACTGAAGCTTTCTTT.

The V and J genes are TRBV18 and TRBJ1-4; 9 positions agree with TRBD1. Germline CDR1 is KGHSH and CDR2 is LQKENI. V shed 3 bases and J 8 bases; nucleotides not matched to a gene: 4. The CDR3 runs to 14 residues. In nucleotides, the CDR3 is TGTGCCAGCTCACCGACAGGGGGGAGAGAAAAACTGTTTTTT. Its protein product is CASSPTGGREKLFF.

The chain combines TRBV6-5 with TRBJ1-5, with D possibly matching TRBD1 (5 bases). This CDR3 is 13 amino acids long. Between the trimmed V and J ends, which lost 4 bases and 5 bases, there was a span of 9 bases. Germline V gives CDR1 MNHEY, CDR2 SVGAGI. The CDR3 sequence: CASSSRAHQPQHF. CDR3 DNA: TGTGCCAGCAGTTCCAGGGCCCATCAGCCCCAGCATTTT.

The chain carries TRBV27 and TRBJ2-7; a possible D gene is TRBD1 (6 bases). The CDR3 is 13 amino acids. From germline, CDR1 is MNHEY and CDR2 SMNVEV (reference sequence). Trimming shortened V by 5 bases and J by 3 bases, and 11 bases separated the two germline ends. The CDR3 DNA follows: TGTGCCAGCAGTACCCTACAGGGCTACGAGCAGTACTTC. This encodes CASSTLQGYEQYF.

As DNA, the CDR3 is TGTGCCAGCAGCGCCGGGGGGAAGGGTACGCAGTATTTT. As protein: CASSAGGKGTQYF. The genes are TRBV9 and TRBJ2-3, with 7 bases matching TRBD2. J was trimmed by 8 bases and V by 3 bases; bases with no gene match: 6. The CDR3 runs 13 residues. CDR1 is SGDLS and CDR2 is YYNGEE in the germline V gene.

The gene calls are TRBV9 and TRBJ2-3, with no clear D. V was trimmed by 3 bases and J by 2 bases, leaving 10 bases between them. Germline V gene data show CDR1 as SGDLS and CDR2 as YYNGEE. The CDR3 has 14 amino acids. Here the CDR3 DNA reads TGTGCCAGCAGCGCTAACGGAGCCACAGATACGCAGTATTTT. Amino acid sequence: CASSANGATDTQYF. Full variable domain (outside the CDR3, taken from reference TRBV9 and TRBJ2-3): DSGVTQTPKHLITATGQRVTLRCSPRSGDLSVYWYQQSLDQGLQFLIQYYNGEERAKGNILERFSAQQFPDLHSELNLSSLELGDSALYFCASSANGATDTQYFGPGTRLTVL.